These 21 T cell receptor beta chains came from one sample sequenced in a study of neurological immune-mediated disorders. TCRdb re-derived calls from the 5' RACE reads in MiXCR, one entry per CDR3 protein. The sample has about 82,000 distinct CDR3 sequences; approximately 2.8% are singletons. The sequencing sample was made of PBMCs. Receptors originate from a woman aged 25 to 39 with multiple sclerosis.

This clonotype was counted ten times or more. The rearrangement uses TRBV20-1 and TRBJ2-5, with 7 bases identical to TRBD1. The CDR3 loop spans 12 amino acids. Germline CDR1 reads DFQATT; CDR2 reads SNEGSKA (reference sequence). With V trimmed by 5 bases and J by 4 bases, 4 bases remained unmatched. CDR3 loop: CSAPGGAETQYF. The CDR3 coding sequence is TGCAGTGCTCCAGGGGGAGCAGAGACCCAGTACTTC.

This clonotype occurred many times. The chain uses TRBV7-7 and TRBJ2-1; no firm D call. V shed 3 bases and J shed 0 bases, with 6 bases lying between them. The germline gives CDR1 SSHAT, CDR2 FNYEAQ (reference sequence). The length of the CDR3 is 14 residues. The CDR3 reads CASSLELSYNEQFF. The CDR3 DNA reads as TGTGCCAGCAGCTTGGAGCTCTCCTACAATGAGCAGTTCTTC.

This clonotype was found many times. The rearrangement uses TRBV20-1 and TRBJ2-7, with TRBD2 matching over 8 bases. The ends lost 4 bases at V and 7 bases at J; junction bases unmatched: 12. The germline CDR1 and CDR2 sequences are DFQATT and SNEGSKA (reference sequence). There are 14 residues in the CDR3. CDR3 loop: CSANVAGRLREQYF. CDR3 nucleotides: TGCAGTGCTAACGTAGCGGGAAGACTGCGGGAGCAGTACTTC.

This clonotype was counted at least ten times. The chain employs TRBV12-3 or TRBV12-4 and TRBJ2-1; 7 bases fit TRBD1. The CDR3 is 16 amino acids. J was trimmed by 8 bases and V by 7 bases; bases with no gene match: 17. CDR3 loop: CASNIKEGAPPYEQFF. DNA of the CDR3: TGTGCCAGCAATATCAAAGAGGGGGCCCCTCCCTATGAGCAGTTCTTC.

A remark on this clonotype: A much larger clone sits a single nucleotide away, making a read error possible. The chain links TRBV19 to TRBJ2-5, with TRBD1 as a possible D gene (6 bases). Germline V lookup: CDR1 LNHDA, CDR2 SQIVND (reference sequence). The CDR3 consists of 15 residues. CDR3 amino acids: CASSPRTARMENQYF. CDR3 sequence (DNA): TGTGCCAGTAGCCCCCGGACAGCGCGGATGGAGAACCAGTACTTC.

This clonotype occurred many times. The chain recombines TRBV7-2 with TRBJ1-4, with no clear D. This CDR3 contains 14 residues. Germline CDR1 and CDR2: SGHTA and FQGNSA. V was clipped by 0 bases and J by 8 bases, with 10 bases between them. The CDR3 here is CASSLALTGEKLFF. In DNA form, the CDR3 reads TGTGCCAGCAGCTTAGCGCTAACCGGGGAAAAACTGTTTTTT.

This clonotype was found many times. V usage is TRBV7-9 and J usage is TRBJ2-7, with D unresolved. V gave up 3 bases and J gave up 2 bases, with 11 bases separating them. Germline CDR1 and CDR2: SEHNR and FQNEAQ (reference sequence). The CDR3 runs to 14 residues. In DNA, the CDR3 is TGTGCCAGCAGCTTCACGTGGAGTACCTACGAGCAGTACTTC. Translating it yields CASSFTWSTYEQYF.

Many counts were recorded for this clonotype. The rearrangement uses TRBV20-1 and TRBJ2-5; D not resolved. The CDR3 loop spans 10 amino acids. V lost 7 bases to trimming and J lost 5 bases, with 8 bases between them. The germline V gene has CDR1 DFQATT and CDR2 SNEGSKA (reference sequence). This CDR3 is CSVPRETQYF. Here the CDR3 DNA reads TGCAGTGTCCCGAGGGAGACCCAGTACTTC.

This clonotype was found many times. The chain links TRBV24-1 to TRBJ2-3; D assignment may be TRBD1 or TRBD2 (5 bases each). This CDR3 comprises 15 residues. Trimming took off 3 bases at V and 0 bases at J, with 9 bases between the two ends. Germline lookup yields CDR1 KGHDR and CDR2 SFDVKD. CDR3 nucleotides: TGTGCCACCAGTGATCCTAGGGACAGCACAGATACGCAGTATTTT. Its translation is CATSDPRDSTDTQYF.

This clonotype has at least ten counts. The chain is built from TRBV4-3 and TRBJ1-2; maybe TRBD1 (5 bases). The V end lost 0 bases, the J end lost 5 bases, and 16 bases lay between the germline ends. Looked up from germline, CDR1 is LGHNA and CDR2 is YSLEER. CDR3 size: 16 residues. The DNA of the CDR3 is TGCGCCAGCAGCCAAGACCCGGGGGTTATGGGTTATGGCTACACCTTC. The encoded protein is CASSQDPGVMGYGYTF.

This clonotype has only a few counts. This sequence joins TRBV5-1 and TRBJ2-2, with D perhaps matching TRBD2 (5 bases). Trimming removed 4 bases from V and 6 bases from J, with 7 bases in between. Looked up from germline, CDR1 is SGHRS and CDR2 is YFSETQ. The CDR3 loop spans 12 amino acids. This chain's CDR3 is CASSPGAGELFF. The DNA for the CDR3 is TGCGCCAGCAGCCCCGGGGCCGGGGAGCTGTTTTTT.

This clonotype was observed many times. CDR3 nucleotide sequence: TGCAGTGCTTCCCCAACGGGAGAGACCCAGTACTTC. Translating it yields CSASPTGETQYF. The rearrangement uses TRBV20-1 and TRBJ2-5; D is uncertain. The CDR3 covers 12 residues. CDR1 and CDR2 (germline): DFQATT, SNEGSKA (reference sequence). The germline V and J ends were trimmed by 5 bases and 4 bases, with 11 bases remaining between them.

This clonotype was observed many times. This CDR3 is CAISPGLHYEQYF. For the CDR3, the DNA is TGTGCCATCAGTCCGGGACTCCACTACGAGCAGTACTTC. The rearrangement links TRBV10-3 to TRBJ2-7; a possible D gene is TRBD2 (6 bases). The V end was cut by 5 bases, the J end by 3 bases, with 11 bases between. The length of the CDR3 is 13 residues. Germline V lookup: CDR1 ENHRY, CDR2 SYGVKD.

This clonotype was picked up many times. V is TRBV7-2 and J is TRBJ2-1; weak D call: TRBD2 (5 bases). This CDR3 contains 11 residues. Germline V gives CDR1 SGHTA, CDR2 FQGNSA. V lost 3 bases and J 10 bases, leaving 7 bases between the germline ends. The chain's CDR3 is CASSFGGEQFF. The CDR3 coding sequence is TGTGCCAGCAGCTTTGGCGGGGAGCAGTTCTTC.

A remark on this clonotype: Compared with germline, one end of the junction differs, possibly owing to a read error. The chain uses TRBV9 and TRBJ2-2, with a possible D match to TRBD2 (7 bases). Germline V gene sequence: CDR1 SGDLS, CDR2 YYNGEE. The CDR3 is made up of 14 amino acids. The CDR3 region has the DNA TGTGCCAACAGCGGGCCGGGGGGCCCTGGGGAGCTGTTTTTT. Residues: CANSGPGGPGELFF.

In its sample, this clonotype was seen many times. This sequence joins TRBV6-5 and TRBJ2-1; no firm D call. The V gene's germline CDR1 is MNHEY and CDR2 SVGAGI. The CDR3 loop spans 15 amino acids. The V and J ends lost 0 bases and 6 bases respectively, with 12 bases between them. The CDR3 bases are TGTGCCAGCAGTTACTCGATCTATTCCCCCAATGAGCAGTTCTTC. This gives the protein CASSYSIYSPNEQFF.

This clonotype occurred many times. This chain connects TRBV5-5 to TRBJ2-3; 9 bases are shared with TRBD1. The CDR3 length is 16 residues. The V gene's germline CDR1 is SGHKS and CDR2 YYEKEE (reference sequence). Trimming cost V 4 bases and J 3 bases; bases outside gene matches: 9. CDR3 DNA sequence: TGTGCCAGCAGCCCTCCGACAGGGGGGGTGACAGATACGCAGTATTTT. Translated: CASSPPTGGVTDTQYF.

At least ten counts were recorded for this clonotype. V and J are TRBV30 and TRBJ2-2; D gene ambiguous. Trimming removed 4 bases from V and 1 base from J, with 10 bases in between. Germline-derived CDR1 and CDR2 are GTSNPN and SVGIG (reference sequence). This CDR3 is built from 14 residues. The CDR3 reads CAWIGFENTGELFF. In DNA, the CDR3 is TGTGCCTGGATTGGCTTTGAGAACACCGGGGAGCTGTTTTTT.

This clonotype has a count of ten or more. V is TRBV7-2 and J is TRBJ1-4, with unresolved D. The length of the CDR3 is 14 residues. Trimming shortened V by 3 bases and J by 6 bases, and 11 bases separated the two germline ends. From germline, CDR1 is SGHTA and CDR2 FQGNSA. CDR3 in amino acids: CASSFGAWDEKLFF. CDR3 DNA sequence: TGTGCCAGCAGCTTCGGTGCCTGGGATGAAAAACTGTTTTTT.

This clonotype was detected many times. The rearrangement joins TRBV20-1 to TRBJ1-1, with a possible D match to TRBD1 (5 bases). Germline CDR1 is DFQATT and CDR2 is SNEGSKA (reference sequence). V shed 3 bases and J shed 1 base, with 12 bases lying between them. The CDR3 contains 14 residues. The CDR3 here is CSASFPGRNTEAFF. In nucleotides, the CDR3 is TGCAGTGCTAGTTTTCCAGGGAGGAACACTGAAGCTTTCTTT.

This clonotype has at least ten counts. This chain joins TRBV29-1 and TRBJ2-3; D tentatively reads TRBD1 or TRBD2 (5 bases each). Trimming stripped 3 bases from V and 0 bases from J, with 13 bases between. This CDR3 has 15 residues. Germline CDR1 and CDR2: SQVTM and ANQGSEA. The CDR3 is CSVDGSGLSTDTQYF. In nucleotides, the CDR3 is TGCAGCGTTGATGGTTCGGGGCTTAGCACAGATACGCAGTATTTT.